This TCR beta chain derives from a study of CD8+ T cells in alopecia areata (dated by TCRdb to 2017 to 2018). As for the study more broadly: Treated patients were enrolled in an open-label pilot trial of oral tofacitinib, 5 to 10 mg twice daily, for moderate-to-severe alopecia areata. Biopsies were taken from tofacitinib-treated patients at baseline and at 4 and 24 weeks of treatment, and a later scalp biopsy was taken in several of the tofacitinib-treated patients. The RNA source kit depended on sample type: the PAXgene miRNA kit for fixed scalp, the miRNeasy kit for PBMCs, and the RNeasy kit for mouse skin. The SALT score, which quantifies the percentage of affected scalp surface area, was used to measure disease severity in treated patients. Patients received tofacitinib for 6 to 18 months and were then followed off drug for 6 months to check for delayed response and recurrence. High-throughput TCRbeta sequencing was used to examine T cell clonal expansion in alopecia areata in both the C3H/HeJ mouse model and human patients. Amplification of TCRbeta CDR3 regions was done by immunoSEQ multiplex PCR using 35 Vbeta forward primers and 13 Jbeta reverse primers. Human TCRbeta sequencing covered scalp tissue and sorted CD4+ and CD8+ peripheral blood T cells from patchy and totalis/universalis alopecia areata patients and healthy controls. Scalp clonality was compared across normal scalp (n=4), patchy alopecia areata scalp (n=8), and alopecia totalis/universalis scalp (n=8). Paper-wide results and their limitations: Unlike mouse skin, where gammadelta T cells dominate, normal human skin contains resident alphabeta T cells that get sequenced too, which complicates analysis of the scalp TCR repertoire. Because the treated cohort was small and had only one nonresponder, larger studies are needed to examine links between baseline CD8+ expansion and response. Shared TCR sequences between patients were less evident than in mice, which may be partly attributable to HLA diversity in the patient population. During tofacitinib treatment, many expanded lesional clones remained in scalp and blood, and this persistence may partly explain relapse after treatment is stopped. Lesional scalp, especially in alopecia totalis/universalis, showed higher clonality and more expanded CD8+ clones than normal scalp, suggesting antigenic drive. With tofacitinib, both scalp clonality and the number of expanded CD8+ clones among the top 100 scalp clones went down significantly.

The method was the immunoSEQ multiplex PCR assay. For TCR sequencing, RNA was extracted from every sample and reverse transcribed into cDNA to serve as template. First-strand cDNA was synthesized with SuperScript III using a 2:1 mix of oligo-dT and random hexamers. Amplification bias was assessed with a synthetic immune receptor repertoire, and residual bias was removed computationally. In the authors' own workflow: Raw reads were preprocessed to remove errors, and CDR3 was defined by IMGT conventions from the conserved cysteine to phenylalanine. Clonality was computed as 1 minus the Shannon entropy, with the entropy normalized by log2 of the number of productive unique TCRs. Whether scalp clones were CD4 or CD8 was inferred by matching scalp TCRbeta sequences against CD4 and CD8 repertoires sorted from blood. Sourced from immuneACCESS, this table was stored by TCRdb with only in-frame sequences that have V and J called. A share of the clones is absent; for the studies checked, an unresolved V gene accounts for under half, and the remainder has no known explanation. V, J and clone size derive from that table, while D and trimming were established from the DNA sequence. In all, the sample holds 80,000 to 95,000 clones, and roughly two fifths of those were seen once. The ten biggest clones cover roughly 18% of the sample.

The time point label corresponds to: roughly 24 weeks on oral tofacitinib. This specimen's treatment or condition label, per the study, means: oral pan-JAK inhibitor, 5-10 mg twice daily. Lesional scalp punch biopsies and peripheral blood were obtained from alopecia areata patients. PBMCs were isolated by density centrifugation and stained for CD3, CD4 and CD8, and CD4+ and CD8+ T cells were sorted on a FACSAria. The germline V gene (reference sequence) yields MNHEY for CDR1 and SMNVEV for CDR2. From the cysteine up to the phenylalanine, the CDR3 has a length of 15 residues. Only CDR3 DNA is held: 45 bases, read in frame from base 1. From V the trimming removes 6 bases and from J it removes 2 bases, while the gene matches leave 6 bases of the junction unaccounted for. This clone occurred a few times. Its antigen has not been determined. Base qualities are not at hand, and no much larger clone is one base apart.

The clonotype comes from a human donor with alopecia areata. This chain joins TRBV27 to TRBJ2-1; TRBD2 fits 8 bases in the junction. The material sequenced was CD8+ T cells sorted from blood, taken at week 24, from a patient treated with tofacitinib. The CDR3 loop reads CASRAGGRPYNEQFF. The bases read TGTGCCAGCAGGGCGGGGGGACGACCCTACAATGAGCAGTTCTTC.